Below are 32 T cell receptor beta chains sequenced from a single sample in a study of blood T cell repertoires in COVID-19. Data came from immunoSEQ multiplex PCR; TCRdb stores just in-frame clones and leaves some out. The table lists roughly 230,000 clones, approximately 89% of them singletons. The sample comprised PBMCs or T cells enriched from blood (not recorded which). The receptors shown here come from a woman between 25 and 40 years old with acute COVID-19.

This clone was detected once. The chain is built from TRBV6-2 or TRBV6-3 and TRBJ2-3, with 9 bases aligning to TRBD2. V lost 4 bases to trimming and J lost 2 bases; unmatched junction nucleotides: 4. The CDR3 extends over 15 amino acids. Germline CDR1 MNHEY, CDR2 SVGEGT. This CDR3 is CASSFLAGFTDTQYF. CDR3 nucleotide sequence: TGTGCCAGCAGTTTCCTAGCGGGGTTCACAGATACGCAGTATTTT.

The rearrangement links TRBV19 to TRBJ1-5; TRBD1 might be the D (6 bases). The CDR3 spans 15 residues. The germline V gene has CDR1 LNHDA and CDR2 SQIVND (reference sequence). V was shortened by 6 bases and J by 3 bases, with 15 bases between the two germline ends. This CDR3 is CASSPPGGSNQPQHF. Written as DNA, the CDR3 is TGTGCCAGTAGCCCCCCGGGGGGCTCCAATCAGCCCCAGCATTTT.

The rearrangement joins TRBV15 to TRBJ1-5; 9 positions agree with TRBD1. Germline lookup yields CDR1 LNHNV and CDR2 YYDKDF (reference sequence). The CDR3 extends over 14 amino acids. Trimming took 5 bases from V and 7 from J; bases not matched to a gene: 6. In DNA, the CDR3 is TGTGCCACCAGCGGGACAGGGTCTAGGCAGCCCCAGCATTTT. This gives the protein CATSGTGSRQPQHF.

The CDR3 region has the DNA TGTGCCAGCAGTTCTCTATTGGGCATGAACACTGAAGCTTTCTTT. This sequence encodes CASSSLLGMNTEAFF. The chain carries TRBV27 and TRBJ1-1; D is unclear. The CDR3 has 15 residues. V lost 4 bases and J 0 bases, leaving 12 bases between the germline ends. Germline CDR1 MNHEY, CDR2 SMNVEV (reference sequence).

This clone was recorded only once. The chain links TRBV4-3 to TRBJ1-1; tentative D call: TRBD1 (5 bases). Germline-derived CDR1 and CDR2 are LGHNA and YSLEER. The CDR3 length is 15 residues. V was pared by 0 bases and J by 10 bases, with 18 bases between. Here the CDR3 reads CASSQEVRGREGAFF. The CDR3 DNA follows: TGCGCCAGCAGCCAAGAGGTCCGGGGGAGAGAGGGAGCTTTCTTT.

The chain carries TRBV5-1 and TRBJ2-1, with TRBD1 as a possible D gene (6 bases). The germline V gene encodes CDR1 SGHRS and CDR2 YFSETQ. The CDR3 runs 13 residues. Trimming left V 2 bases short and J 9 bases short, with 12 bases between. The CDR3 DNA reads as TGCGCCAGCAGCTTACAGGGTCAGGGTGAGCAGTTCTTC. The encoded protein is CASSLQGQGEQFF.

This clone was recorded once. This chain connects TRBV29-1 to TRBJ2-4; 7 nucleotides align to TRBD1. Looked up from germline, CDR1 is SQVTM and CDR2 is ANQGSEA. The CDR3 consists of 18 residues. J was trimmed by 0 bases and V by 1 base; bases with no gene match: 12. CDR3 loop: CSVEGTGGRRRAKNIQYF. The CDR3 DNA follows: TGCAGCGTTGAAGGGACAGGCGGCCGGCGCAGAGCCAAAAACATTCAGTACTTC.

The chain combines TRBV24-1 with TRBJ2-5; a possible D gene is TRBD2 (6 bases). Trimming removed 7 bases at V and 1 base at J, with 9 bases between. The CDR3 contains 13 residues. CDR1 and CDR2 from the germline V gene are KGHDR and SFDVKD. The CDR3 loop reads CATSTGSQETQYF. Here the CDR3 DNA reads TGTGCCACCAGCACCGGGAGCCAAGAGACCCAGTACTTC.

The chain employs TRBV5-4 and TRBJ1-4; a weak D match, TRBD1 (6 bases). CDR1 is SGHNT, CDR2 YYREEE, per germline (reference sequence). This CDR3 spans 17 amino acids. Trimming shortened V by 4 bases and J by 4 bases, and 20 bases separated the two germline ends. In DNA form, the CDR3 reads TGTGCCAGCAGCACGGGGGGCCCAGGGCTGGGTAATGAAAAACTGTTTTTT. Encoded protein: CASSTGGPGLGNEKLFF.

This sequence joins TRBV19 and TRBJ1-5; TRBD1 agrees at 7 bases. The CDR3 has 15 amino acids. Germline V CDR1 and CDR2: LNHDA, SQIVND (reference sequence). V gave up 6 bases and J gave up 4 bases; unmatched junction bases: 9. This chain's CDR3 is CASRTGMGWNQPQHF. The CDR3 DNA sequence: TGTGCCAGTAGGACAGGGATGGGGTGGAATCAGCCCCAGCATTTT.

The table lists this clone with a count of one. The J gene is TRBJ2-7, the V gene TRBV30; D perhaps matches TRBD1 (6 bases). CDR3 size: 15 residues. Germline V lookup: CDR1 GTSNPN, CDR2 SVGIG (reference sequence). Trimming took off 3 bases at V and 7 bases at J, with 22 bases between the two ends. CDR3 residues: CAWSLDSSVGWEQYF. CDR3 nucleotides: TGTGCCTGGAGCCTGGACAGTTCGGTAGGATGGGAGCAGTACTTC.

The rearrangement joins TRBV20-1 to TRBJ1-2; unclear D gene. Germline V CDR1 and CDR2: DFQATT, SNEGSKA (reference sequence). This CDR3 comprises 11 residues. The germline V and J ends were trimmed by 3 bases and 6 bases, with 8 bases remaining between them. CDR3 sequence: CSARIGDGYTF. The CDR3 DNA is TGCAGTGCTAGGATCGGGGATGGCTACACCTTC.

The count of this clone is one. The chain combines TRBV4-3 with TRBJ2-2; 7 bases line up with TRBD1. The CDR3 contains 15 residues. Germline-derived CDR1 and CDR2 are LGHNA and YSLEER. Trimming removed 1 base from V and 5 bases from J; junction bases left unmatched: 4. CDR3 in amino acids: CASSQVGGRTGELFF. CDR3 DNA sequence: TGCGCCAGCAGCCAAGTAGGGGGCAGAACCGGGGAGCTGTTTTTT.

This clone was found once. This rearrangement joins TRBV28 to TRBJ1-5; D gene ambiguous. Trimming took 0 bases from V and 0 from J, leaving 6 bases between them. CDR3 length: 15 residues. Germline values: CDR1 MDHEN, CDR2 SYDVKM. The CDR3 DNA reads as TGTGCCAGCAGTTTATGGGGGAGTAGCAATCAGCCCCAGCATTTT. Its protein product is CASSLWGSSNQPQHF.

The V call is TRBV4-2, the J call TRBJ2-1; 13 bases map to TRBD2. The V gene end was trimmed by 5 bases and the J gene end by 10 bases; junction bases not matched to a gene: 11. The germline V gene has CDR1 LGHNA and CDR2 YNFKEQ. The CDR3 sequence is 16 residues long. CDR3 protein: CASSTRLAGGGVEQFF. The CDR3 nucleotides are TGTGCCAGCAGCACACGACTAGCGGGGGGCGGGGTAGAGCAGTTCTTC.

Notes on this clone: Distinct nucleotide sequences in the sample also encode this CDR3. The V and J genes are TRBV7-3 and TRBJ2-7; TRBD2 might be the D (6 bases). V was clipped by 2 bases and J by 0 bases, with 8 bases between them. Germline V CDR1 and CDR2: SGHTA, FQGTGA. CDR3 length: 14 residues. The CDR3 region has the DNA TGTGCCAGCAGCTTAGGGGGGACCTCCTACGAGCAGTACTTC. As protein: CASSLGGTSYEQYF.

This rearrangement joins TRBV25-1 to TRBJ2-2; no firm D call. The germline V gene has CDR1 MGHDK and CDR2 SYGVNS. This CDR3 contains 11 residues. V was shortened by 5 bases and J by 7 bases, with 5 bases between the two germline ends. The CDR3 region has the DNA TGTGCCAGCAGTATATACGGGGAGCTGTTTTTT. Translating it yields CASSIYGELFF.

The chain has TRBV7-7 and TRBJ1-2; 7 bases are shared with TRBD1. Trimming at V came to 4 bases and at J to 0 bases, leaving 11 bases not matched to a gene. CDR1 and CDR2 (germline): SSHAT, FNYEAQ (reference sequence). The CDR3 totals 17 residues. The CDR3 bases are TGTGCCAGCAGCTCTATGAGGGGGCCCTCCACTAACTATGGCTACACCTTC. It codes for CASSSMRGPSTNYGYTF.

A word on this clone: Compared with germline, one end of the junction differs, possibly owing to a read error. The rearrangement joins TRBV30 to TRBJ2-1; 9 positions agree with TRBD1. The germline V gene has CDR1 GTSNPN and CDR2 SVGIG (reference sequence). There are 12 residues in the CDR3. The chain's CDR3 is CAWSAPGTGSVF. The CDR3 DNA follows: TGTGCCTGGAGTGCCCCCGGGACAGGGAGCGTCTTC.

V gene TRBV9 combines with J gene TRBJ2-1; a possible D gene is TRBD1 (5 bases). Trimming shortened V by 3 bases and J by 9 bases, and 10 bases separated the two germline ends. Germline lookup yields CDR1 SGDLS and CDR2 YYNGEE. This CDR3 has 12 residues. Written as DNA, the CDR3 is TGTGCCAGCAGCGCCCCAGGGTTTGAGCAGTTCTTC. Amino acid sequence: CASSAPGFEQFF.

The chain couples TRBV14 to TRBJ1-2; D remains ambiguous. CDR3 length equals 14 residues. Germline assignment: CDR1 SGHDN and CDR2 FVKESK. V was shortened by 1 base and J by 2 bases, with 8 bases between the two germline ends. The CDR3 bases are TGTGCCAGCAGCCAAGGAGAGGTGAACTATGGCTACACCTTC. Its protein is CASSQGEVNYGYTF.

This clone was seen a single time. The chain has TRBV5-6 and TRBJ2-4; D possibly corresponds to TRBD1 (6 bases). Germline V gives CDR1 SGHDT, CDR2 YYEEEE. Trimming left V 1 base short and J 8 bases short, with 10 bases between. The CDR3 is made up of 13 amino acids. The CDR3 is CASSLYRADIQYF. The CDR3 region has the DNA TGTGCCAGCAGCTTGTACAGGGCGGACATTCAGTACTTC.

This clone was observed a handful of times. The chain carries TRBV2 and TRBJ2-7; 10 bases fit TRBD2. Trimming at V came to 8 bases and at J to 6 bases, leaving 13 bases not matched to a gene. The germline gives CDR1 SNHLY, CDR2 FYNNEI. The length of the CDR3 is 15 residues. CDR3 nucleotide sequence: TGTGCCAGCCTCCCCGAACCTAGCGGGGGCTTCGAGCAGTACTTC. This gives the protein CASLPEPSGGFEQYF.

This chain uses TRBV29-1 with TRBJ1-1; D is possibly TRBD1 (6 bases). This CDR3 contains 13 residues. CDR1 is SQVTM and CDR2 is ANQGSEA in the germline V gene. V was pared by 8 bases and J by 12 bases, with 25 bases between. Written as DNA, the CDR3 is TGCAGCTACAATAGAATGGGGGCGCTGAGAACTTTCTTT. Protein: CSYNRMGALRTFF.

The rearrangement links TRBV7-2 to TRBJ2-2; D possibly corresponds to TRBD1 (6 bases). The CDR3 is 15 residues long. Germline V gene sequence: CDR1 SGHTA, CDR2 FQGNSA. V was cut by 4 bases and J by 4 bases, with 13 bases left in between. This CDR3 reads CASSSMDSLTGELFF. In nucleotides, the CDR3 is TGTGCCAGCAGCTCAATGGACAGCCTCACCGGGGAGCTGTTTTTT.

J is TRBJ1-6 and V is TRBV7-3; 8 bases fit TRBD1. Trimming at V came to 2 bases and at J to 11 bases, leaving 8 bases not matched to a gene. This CDR3 region has 15 residues. Germline loops: CDR1 SGHTA, CDR2 FQGTGA. The CDR3 loop is CASSLGVSGGAPLHF. The CDR3 region has the DNA TGTGCCAGCAGCTTAGGAGTATCAGGGGGCGCACCCCTCCACTTT.

This chain uses TRBV30 with TRBJ1-1; 10 nucleotides line up with TRBD1. The CDR3 loop spans 11 amino acids. CDR1 and CDR2 from the germline V gene are GTSNPN and SVGIG (reference sequence). The CDR3 DNA follows: TGTGCGGGGACAGGGGTGACTGAAGCTTTCTTT. It is translated as CAGTGVTEAFF. The variable domain in full, with the rest retrieved from reference TRBV30 and TRBJ1-1, is SQTIHQWPATLVQPVGSPLSLECTVEGTSNPNLYWYRQAAGRGLQLLFYSVGIGQISSEVPQNLSASRPQDRQFILSSKKLLLSDSGFYLCAGTGVTEAFFGQGTRLTVV.

This chain joins TRBV7-6 and TRBJ1-5, with TRBD1 identical over 8 bases. The J segment lost 4 bases and the V segment lost 5 bases, leaving 7 bases of the junction unmatched. Germline V gene lookup returns CDR1 SGHVS and CDR2 FNYEAQ. CDR3 length equals 15 residues. CDR3 DNA: TGTGCCAGCAGCGCCGGACAGGGAGAGAATCAGCCCCAGCATTTT. Protein sequence: CASSAGQGENQPQHF.

The V call is TRBV11-2, the J call TRBJ1-6; weak D call: TRBD1 (6 bases). V was cut by 0 bases and J by 6 bases, with 9 bases left in between. Germline V CDR1 and CDR2: SGHAT, FQNNGV. This CDR3 is 15 amino acids long. The CDR3 nucleotides are TGTGCCAGCAGCTTAGAGGGGGCACTTAATTCACCCCTCCACTTT. It codes for CASSLEGALNSPLHF.

This chain connects TRBV27 to TRBJ2-1; 8 bases are a match to TRBD2. Per germline, CDR1 MNHEY and CDR2 SMNVEV (reference sequence). J was trimmed by 9 bases and V by 3 bases; bases with no gene match: 13. CDR3 length equals 16 residues. The CDR3 protein is CASSFIRVSGAGEQFF. The CDR3 nucleotides read TGTGCCAGCAGTTTTATTCGGGTTAGCGGGGCCGGTGAGCAGTTCTTC.

The V call is TRBV29-1, the J call TRBJ1-2; 7 bases are shared with TRBD1. The germline CDR1 and CDR2 sequences are SQVTM and ANQGSEA. This CDR3 spans 12 amino acids. With 3 bases clipped from V and 7 bases from J, the junction kept 5 bases outside the gene matches. The CDR3 region has the DNA TGCAGCGTTGATACAGGGGCGATTGGCTACACCTTC. Encoded protein: CSVDTGAIGYTF.

The chain has TRBV28 and TRBJ2-7, with D possibly being TRBD1 (6 bases). Germline loops: CDR1 MDHEN, CDR2 SYDVKM. The germline V and J ends were trimmed by 4 bases and 9 bases, with 13 bases remaining between them. CDR3 size: 12 residues. The CDR3: CASSSYRDRQYF. CDR3 bases: TGTGCCAGCAGTTCCTACAGGGATCGGCAGTACTTC.